A single sample gave rise to the 25 T cell receptor beta chains below, sequenced in a study of Ad26.COV2.S vaccination and SARS-CoV-2 variants. Measured with immunoSEQ multiplex PCR; TCRdb has only the in-frame clones, and not every one. The top ten clones hold about 3.6% of a sample with about 280,000 clones, 70% to 90% of them seen once. Treatment defined: 15 to 20 received Ad26.COV2.S at low or high dose, single or two shots; 5 received placebo; per-sample allocation not given. At day 63 after the first vaccine or placebo injection, samples were drawn. The material was peripheral blood, obtained in a trial of Ad26.COV2.S vaccine versus placebo. These TCRs come from a person aged 18-65 years who received the Ad26.COV2.S COVID-19 vaccine or a placebo.

V is TRBV5-4 and J is TRBJ2-1; D is perhaps TRBD1 (5 bases). V gave up 0 bases and J gave up 2 bases, with 9 bases separating them. CDR1 and CDR2 from the germline V gene are SGHNT and YYREEE (reference sequence). The CDR3 is 15 amino acids. This CDR3 is CASSLGIGAYNEQFF. DNA of the CDR3: TGTGCCAGCAGCTTGGGTATAGGGGCCTACAATGAGCAGTTCTTC.

The J gene is TRBJ1-5, the V gene TRBV6-2 or TRBV6-3; possible D gene TRBD1, 6 bases. Germline-derived CDR1 and CDR2 are MNHEY and SVGEGT. The CDR3 is 16 residues long. Trimming left V 2 bases short and J 5 bases short, with 16 bases between. CDR3 residues: CASSYPGGGPYQPQHF. The CDR3 nucleotides read TGTGCCAGCAGTTACCCCGGGGGGGGGCCATATCAGCCCCAGCATTTT.

This rearrangement joins TRBV19 to TRBJ1-1, with unresolved D. Germline CDR1 and CDR2: LNHDA and SQIVND (reference sequence). V lost 4 bases and J 3 bases, leaving 15 bases between the germline ends. This CDR3 contains 15 residues. The CDR3: CASSTSRGIYTEAFF. The CDR3 DNA reads TGTGCCAGTAGTACCTCGCGAGGAATTTACACTGAAGCTTTCTTT.

The rearrangement uses TRBV11-2 and TRBJ2-1, with 8 bases that match TRBD1. Trimming at V came to 3 bases and at J to 3 bases, leaving 7 bases not matched to a gene. Germline V lookup: CDR1 SGHAT, CDR2 FQNNGV. CDR3 length equals 16 residues. DNA for the CDR3: TGTGCCAGCAGCTTGGGCAGGGGGCAAGTCTACAATGAGCAGTTCTTC. As protein: CASSLGRGQVYNEQFF.

J is TRBJ2-3 and V is TRBV11-2; TRBD2 matches 8 bases. Looked up from germline, CDR1 is SGHAT and CDR2 is FQNNGV. This CDR3 region has 15 residues. Germline trimming cut 3 bases from V and 2 bases from J; bases unmatched to any gene: 4. The CDR3 loop reads CASSLRAGDTDTQYF. The CDR3 region has the DNA TGTGCCAGCAGCTTGCGAGCGGGAGACACAGATACGCAGTATTTT.

The V call is TRBV18, the J call TRBJ1-3; no reliable D call. The V end was cut by 6 bases, the J end by 0 bases, with 15 bases between. The CDR3 has 16 amino acids. Germline V gene sequence: CDR1 KGHSH, CDR2 LQKENI. The CDR3 loop is CASSPDIGISGNTIYF. The CDR3 nucleotides are TGTGCCAGCTCTCCCGACATAGGGATCTCTGGAAACACCATATATTTT.

V gene TRBV19 combines with J gene TRBJ2-7; D call uncertain. The germline V gene encodes CDR1 LNHDA and CDR2 SQIVND (reference sequence). V lost 0 bases and J lost 1, with 4 bases in between. The length of the CDR3 is 13 residues. The CDR3 DNA follows: TGTGCCAGTAGTATAGAATCTTCCTACGAGCAGTACTTC. Protein product: CASSIESSYEQYF.

The chain carries TRBV18 and TRBJ2-1, with 10 bases aligning to TRBD1. Germline-derived CDR1 and CDR2 are KGHSH and LQKENI. The CDR3 covers 15 residues. Trimming cost V 3 bases and J 10 bases; bases outside gene matches: 9. CDR3 nucleotide sequence: TGTGCCAGCTCACCCGATTGGACAGGGGGAAGGGAGCAGTTCTTC. Residues: CASSPDWTGGREQFF.

J is TRBJ2-5 and V is TRBV5-1; 7 positions agree with TRBD2. The CDR3 loop spans 16 amino acids. The trim removed 0 bases at V and 2 bases at J, leaving 7 bases unmatched. Germline V CDR1 and CDR2: SGHRS, YFSETQ. The chain's CDR3 is CASSLDRSGLQETQYF. The CDR3 bases are TGCGCCAGCAGCTTGGATCGCTCGGGACTACAAGAGACCCAGTACTTC.

In DNA, the CDR3 is TGCGCCAGCAGCTTGGGAACAGGGCCTGGAAACACCATATATTTT. This encodes CASSLGTGPGNTIYF. V and J are TRBV5-1 and TRBJ1-3; tentative D call: TRBD1 (6 bases). V dropped 0 bases and J dropped 2 bases, with 9 bases sitting between them. Germline V lookup: CDR1 SGHRS, CDR2 YFSETQ. This CDR3 has 15 amino acids.

The genes are TRBV3-1 (or the pseudogene TRBV3-2) and TRBJ2-1, with TRBD2 identical over 11 bases. Losses at the gene ends were 4 bases for V and 2 bases for J; bases not matched to a gene: 10. From germline, CDR1 is LGHDT and CDR2 YNNKEL (reference sequence). The CDR3 totals 18 residues. CDR3 in DNA: TGTGCCAGCAGCCGCCTTCCCGGGACTAGCGGACCCTACAATGAGCAGTTCTTC. It translates to CASSRLPGTSGPYNEQFF.

The gene calls are TRBV18 and TRBJ2-5; 10 bases are shared with TRBD2. The CDR3 covers 16 residues. The J segment lost 2 bases and the V segment lost 1 base, leaving 4 bases of the junction unmatched. Germline-derived CDR1 and CDR2 are KGHSH and LQKENI. This chain's CDR3 is CASSPRSSGGQETQYF. CDR3 nucleotide sequence: TGTGCCAGCTCACCACGTTCTAGCGGGGGACAAGAGACCCAGTACTTC.

The chain links TRBV11-1 to TRBJ1-1; D not resolved. Trimming removed 4 bases at V and 4 bases at J, with 10 bases between. The CDR3 covers 13 residues. Germline CDR1 reads SGHAT; CDR2 reads FQDESV (reference sequence). The CDR3 is CASSSREGTEAFF. The CDR3, as DNA: TGTGCCAGCAGCTCAAGGGAGGGCACTGAAGCTTTCTTT. Filled out from reference TRBV11-1 and TRBJ1-1, the complete variable domain reads EAEVAQSPRYKITEKSQAVAFWCDPISGHATLYWYRQILGQGPELLVQFQDESVVDDSQLPKDRFSAERLKGVDSTLKIQPAELGDSAMYLCASSSREGTEAFFGQGTRLTVV.

The chain employs TRBV29-1 and TRBJ1-2, with TRBD1 identical over 10 bases. CDR1 and CDR2 from the germline V gene are SQVTM and ANQGSEA. Trimming cost V 4 bases and J 6 bases; bases outside gene matches: 8. The CDR3 runs 14 residues. CDR3 in DNA: TGCAGCGTTGGAAAGATCGGACAGGGGGATGGCTACACCTTC. This gives the protein CSVGKIGQGDGYTF.

The V and J genes are TRBV19 and TRBJ2-3; 14 positions agree with TRBD2. The CDR3 sequence is 18 residues long. Per the germline V gene, CDR1 is LNHDA and CDR2 is SQIVND (reference sequence). V dropped 7 bases and J dropped 5; count of bases not matched to a gene: 14. The CDR3 loop reads CASIMSPTSGGAVDTQYF. As DNA, the CDR3 is TGTGCCAGTATCATGTCCCCGACTAGCGGGGGGGCCGTAGATACGCAGTATTTT. Filled out from reference TRBV19 and TRBJ2-3, the complete variable domain reads DGGITQSPKYLFRKEGQNVTLSCEQNLNHDAMYWYRQDPGQGLRLIYYSQIVNDFQKGDIAEGYSVSREKKESFPLTVTSAQKNPTAFYLCASIMSPTSGGAVDTQYFGPGTRLTVL.

This chain links TRBV7-9 with TRBJ2-7; D possibly uses TRBD1 or TRBD2 (6 bases each). The CDR3 runs to 14 residues. V gave up 6 bases and J gave up 6 bases, with 18 bases separating them. The germline CDR1 and CDR2 sequences are SEHNR and FQNEAQ (reference sequence). This CDR3 reads CASSPPGAGLEQYF. The CDR3 DNA reads TGTGCCAGCAGTCCTCCAGGGGCGGGGCTCGAGCAGTACTTC. The full variable domain, its missing parts supplied by reference TRBV7-9 and TRBJ2-7, is DTGVSQNPRHKITKRGQNVTFRCDPISEHNRLYWYRQTLGQGPEFLTYFQNEAQLEKSRLLSDRFSAERPKGSFSTLEIQRTEQGDSAMYLCASSPPGAGLEQYFGPGTRLTVT.

Comments on this clone: The sample carries other DNA sequences with the same CDR3. The chain is built from TRBV27 and TRBJ2-2; D call uncertain. The CDR3 is 13 residues long. The germline V and J ends were trimmed by 3 bases and 0 bases, with 2 bases remaining between them. Germline loops: CDR1 MNHEY, CDR2 SMNVEV (reference sequence). Written as DNA, the CDR3 is TGTGCCAGCAGTTTCTCGAACACCGGGGAGCTGTTTTTT. This translates into CASSFSNTGELFF.

This chain uses TRBV10-3 with TRBJ1-1, with TRBD1 matching 8 bases. V was pared by 4 bases and J by 4 bases, with 8 bases of the junction left unmatched. This CDR3 is 15 amino acids long. CDR1 and CDR2 from the germline V gene are ENHRY and SYGVKD. The CDR3 sequence is CAISVGQGLVTEAFF. The CDR3 nucleotides read TGTGCCATCAGTGTTGGACAGGGCTTAGTCACTGAAGCTTTCTTT.

The chain joins TRBV18 to TRBJ2-5, with 7 bases that match TRBD1. The ends lost 2 bases at V and 4 bases at J; junction bases unmatched: 4. The CDR3 has 14 amino acids. In germline, CDR1 is KGHSH, CDR2 LQKENI. The CDR3 here is CASSPGQVLETQYF. CDR3 in DNA: TGTGCCAGCTCACCAGGACAGGTGTTAGAGACCCAGTACTTC.

V is TRBV12-5 and J is TRBJ1-4; D perhaps matches TRBD1 (6 bases). CDR3 size: 15 residues. Germline CDR1 and CDR2: LGHNT and FRNRAP. Trimming took off 2 bases at V and 7 bases at J, with 14 bases between the two ends. This chain's CDR3 is CASGLSGAAGEKLFF. CDR3 DNA: TGTGCTAGTGGTTTGTCGGGGGCCGCGGGTGAAAAACTGTTTTTT.

The V and J genes are TRBV7-2 and TRBJ2-2, with TRBD2 identical over 7 bases. This CDR3 contains 16 residues. Germline values: CDR1 SGHTA, CDR2 FQGNSA. V lost 5 bases to trimming and J lost 3 bases; unmatched junction nucleotides: 9. Here the CDR3 DNA reads TGTGCCAGCAGCCAGATGGGAGGGGTGGACACCGGGGAGCTGTTTTTT. As protein: CASSQMGGVDTGELFF. The complete variable domain, with remaining parts taken from reference TRBV7-2 and TRBJ2-2, reads GAGVSQSPSNKVTEKGKDVELRCDPISGHTALYWYRQSLGQGLEFLIYFQGNSAPDKSGLPSDRFSAERTGGSVSTLTIQRTQQEDSAVYLCASSQMGGVDTGELFFGEGSRLTVL.

This chain connects TRBV7-9 to TRBJ2-1, with D tentatively TRBD1 or TRBD2 (5 bases each). CDR3 length: 15 amino acids. V gave up 1 base and J gave up 5 bases, with 12 bases separating them. CDR1 and CDR2 from the germline V gene are SEHNR and FQNEAQ (reference sequence). In DNA, the CDR3 is TGTGCCAGCAGCTTAGGCTCAGGGAGACACAATGAGCAGTTCTTC. This codes for CASSLGSGRHNEQFF.

This chain connects TRBV3-1 (or the pseudogene TRBV3-2) to TRBJ2-3, with D maybe TRBD1 (6 bases). Germline CDR1 LGHDT, CDR2 YNNKEL (reference sequence). V was cut by 6 bases and J by 2 bases, with 9 bases left in between. This CDR3 region has 13 residues. Written as DNA, the CDR3 is TGTGCCAGCAGGGACAGATACACAGATACGCAGTATTTT. Amino acids: CASRDRYTDTQYF.

V and J are TRBV27 and TRBJ2-1; D tentatively fits TRBD1 or TRBD2 (5 bases each). V was clipped by 5 bases and J by 8 bases, with 22 bases between them. The CDR3 extends over 16 amino acids. Germline V CDR1 and CDR2: MNHEY, SMNVEV (reference sequence). This CDR3 reads CASSLVSGTVSYEQFF. In nucleotides, the CDR3 is TGTGCCAGCAGTCTCGTTAGTGGGACGGTGTCATATGAGCAGTTCTTC.

The chain employs TRBV14 and TRBJ2-1; 14 positions match TRBD2. The CDR3 sequence is 16 residues long. The V and J ends lost 4 bases and 4 bases, in that order; junction bases with no gene match: 3. Germline loops: CDR1 SGHDN, CDR2 FVKESK. CDR3 DNA: TGTGCCAGCAGCCGACTAGCGGGAGGGGCTTACAATGAGCAGTTCTTC. As protein: CASSRLAGGAYNEQFF. The entire variable domain, with the rest obtained from reference TRBV14 and TRBJ2-1, is as follows: EAGVTQFPSHSVIEKGQTVTLRCDPISGHDNLYWYRRVMGKEIKFLLHFVKESKQDESGMPNNRFLAERTGGTYSTLKVQPAELEDSGVYFCASSRLAGGAYNEQFFGPGTRLTVL.